What follows are 30 T cell receptor beta chains derived from one specimen sequenced in a study of regulatory T cells in long-lasting Graves disease. Time point denoted: persistent/refractory GD, antithyroid drugs over 5 years with positive TRAb. Generation of the TCR library employed RNA extracted from PBMCs. Building the TCR beta libraries relied on iRepertoire HTBI primers, and CDR3 regions underwent Arm-PCR. MiXCR, run by TCRdb on the multiplex PCR reads, gives a single entry per CDR3 protein. The sample shows some 470,000 distinct CDR3 sequences, around a fifth of them seen only once. Here the sequenced sample was peripheral blood mononuclear cells (PBMCs), taken when the disease was refractory, from a patient treated with antithyroid drugs. The receptors here all came from a female donor with Graves disease.

This chain connects TRBV12-5 to TRBJ2-3; 12 bases are a match to TRBD2. This CDR3 contains 17 residues. V was pared by 5 bases and J by 1 base, with 7 bases of the junction left unmatched. Germline-derived CDR1 and CDR2 are LGHNT and FRNRAP. CDR3 sequence (DNA): TGTGCTAGTGGTGCCGGGACTAGCGGGTCGGGCACAGATACGCAGTATTTT. As protein: CASGAGTSGSGTDTQYF.

The table lists this clonotype with many counts. The chain couples TRBV4-1 to TRBJ2-7, with 9 bases lining up with TRBD1. Germline V gene sequence: CDR1 MGHRA, CDR2 YSYEKL. The trim removed 1 base at V and 7 bases at J, leaving 8 bases unmatched. CDR3 length equals 15 residues. In nucleotides, the CDR3 is TGCGCCAGCAGCCAAGTTGGGACAGGGAGGCCAGAGCAGTACTTC. This translates into CASSQVGTGRPEQYF.

This chain joins TRBV11-2 and TRBJ2-2; D gene ambiguous. This CDR3 is built from 15 residues. V lost 2 bases to trimming and J lost 7 bases, with 14 bases between them. Germline V CDR1 and CDR2: SGHAT, FQNNGV. The CDR3: CASSLNHRRSGELFF. DNA of the CDR3: TGTGCCAGCAGCTTAAATCACAGAAGGAGCGGGGAGCTGTTTTTT. The full variable domain, with the rest looked up from reference TRBV11-2 and TRBJ2-2, is EAGVAQSPRYKIIEKRQSVAFWCNPISGHATLYWYQQILGQGPKLLIQFQNNGVVDDSQLPKDRFSAERLKGVDSTLKIQPAKLEDSAVYLCASSLNHRRSGELFFGEGSRLTVL.

This clonotype was observed at least ten times. This chain links TRBV20-1 with TRBJ1-2; maybe TRBD1 (5 bases). Trimming removed 2 bases from V and 2 bases from J, with 18 bases in between. CDR1 is DFQATT, CDR2 SNEGSKA, per germline (reference sequence). The CDR3 loop spans 16 amino acids. The CDR3 loop is CSARSPQGFQNYGYTF. The DNA of the CDR3 is TGCAGTGCTAGATCACCCCAGGGTTTTCAGAACTATGGCTACACCTTC.

Note on this clonotype: A junction boundary mismatches the germline segment, possibly from a read error. The gene calls are TRBV19 and TRBJ1-2; D might be TRBD1 (5 bases). The CDR3 sequence is 16 residues long. Germline CDR1 and CDR2: LNHDA and SQIVND (reference sequence). CDR3 in amino acids: CASSQFGAGSNHGYTF. The CDR3 DNA follows: TGTGCCAGTAGTCAATTTGGAGCAGGGAGTAACCATGGCTACACCTTC.

The genes are TRBV9 and TRBJ2-4; TRBD1 matches at 9 bases. J gave up 7 bases and V 3 bases, and 5 bases lay outside the gene matches. The V gene's germline CDR1 is SGDLS and CDR2 YYNGEE. This CDR3 contains 14 residues. CDR3 nucleotide sequence: TGTGCCAGCAGCGCGGGACAGGGAAATAACATTCAGTACTTC. The encoded protein is CASSAGQGNNIQYF.

This clonotype came up many times. This chain uses TRBV30 with TRBJ1-1; D not certain. The CDR3 totals 12 residues. Trimming shortened V by 0 bases and J by 11 bases, and 13 bases separated the two germline ends. Germline lookup yields CDR1 GTSNPN and CDR2 SVGIG (reference sequence). The CDR3 bases are TGTGCCTGGAGTGTAGGGCAGGTCGACGCTTTCTTT. Translation: CAWSVGQVDAFF.

The table lists this clonotype with a few counts. At one boundary the junction diverges from the germline segment, which might be a read error. The gene calls are TRBV19 and TRBJ1-6; D unclear. The CDR3 is 13 residues long. CDR1 and CDR2 from the germline V gene are LNHDA and SQIVND (reference sequence). The CDR3 loop reads CACSISRNSPLHF. CDR3 DNA sequence: TGTGCCTGTAGTATTTCTCGAAATTCACCCCTCCACTTT.

The V and J genes are TRBV29-1 and TRBJ1-1, with a tentative D call TRBD1 (5 bases). Germline V lookup: CDR1 SQVTM, CDR2 ANQGSEA. The V and J ends lost 7 bases and 5 bases respectively, with 17 bases between them. The CDR3 is 13 residues long. CDR3 in DNA: TGCAGCGCTGCGGGACCGGGCCTTACTGAAGCTTTCTTT. Translated, it gives CSAAGPGLTEAFF. The full variable domain, its missing parts supplied by reference TRBV29-1 and TRBJ1-1, is SAVISQKPSRDICQRGTSLTIQCQVDSQVTMMFWYRQQPGQSLTLIATANQGSEATYESGFVIDKFPISRPNLTFSTLTVSNMSPEDSSIYLCSAAGPGLTEAFFGQGTRLTVV.

This clonotype was seen repeatedly, ten times or more. The chain joins TRBV20-1 to TRBJ1-1, with D hard to call. CDR3 length: 11 residues. The V gene lost 3 bases and the J gene lost 3 bases, with 5 bases spanning the gap. The germline CDR1 and CDR2 sequences are DFQATT and SNEGSKA (reference sequence). This CDR3 is CSARGDTEAFF. In nucleotides, the CDR3 is TGCAGTGCTAGGGGTGACACTGAAGCTTTCTTT.

The J gene is TRBJ2-6, the V gene TRBV7-9; D ambiguous. The CDR3 totals 17 residues. The V gene lost 3 bases and the J gene lost 3 bases, with 15 bases spanning the gap. The germline CDR1 and CDR2 sequences are SEHNR and FQNEAQ (reference sequence). The CDR3 region has the DNA TGTGCCAGCAGCTTCGTGGCAGGTGTGGATGGGGCCAACGTCCTGACTTTC. Amino acid sequence: CASSFVAGVDGANVLTF.

CDR3 loop: CASSPRAAMPDTQYF. CDR3 sequence (DNA): TGTGCCAGCAGCCCTCGGGCCGCCATGCCAGATACGCAGTATTTT. J is TRBJ2-3 and V is TRBV6-1, with D uncertain. The CDR3 contains 15 residues. V was pared by 6 bases and J by 4 bases, with 17 bases between. Germline V lookup: CDR1 MNHNS, CDR2 SASEGT.

This clonotype was recorded many times. The J gene is TRBJ2-6, the V gene TRBV28, with TRBD2 matching 7 bases. V lost 11 bases and J lost 0; bases outside the gene matches: 1. This CDR3 spans 13 amino acids. Germline lookup yields CDR1 MDHEN and CDR2 SYDVKM. The CDR3 protein is CAGGDSGANVLTF. Written as DNA, the CDR3 is TGTGCCGGGGGGGACTCTGGGGCCAACGTCCTGACTTTC. Based on the CDR3 plus reference TRBV28 and TRBJ2-6, the full variable domain is DVKVTQSSRYLVKRTGEKVFLECVQDMDHENMFWYRQDPGLGLRLIYFSYDVKMKEKGDIPEGYSVSREKKERFSLILESASTNQTSMYLCAGGDSGANVLTFGAGSRLTVL.

This clonotype has ten or more counts. The gene calls are TRBV2 and TRBJ1-6; 9 nucleotides agree with TRBD1. The CDR3 runs 14 residues. Per the germline V gene, CDR1 is SNHLY and CDR2 is FYNNEI. V lost 7 bases to trimming and J lost 9 bases; unmatched junction nucleotides: 7. CDR3 region: CASNSGQGSSPLHF. The CDR3 DNA reads as TGTGCCAGCAATAGCGGACAGGGGAGTTCACCCCTCCACTTT.

This clonotype was seen many times. The CDR3 region has the DNA TGTGCCAGCAGTTTTCCCCCCGCTTTCTTT. Protein sequence: CASSFPPAFF. This chain links TRBV12-3 or TRBV12-4 with TRBJ1-1; D not certain. With 3 bases removed from V and 11 bases from J, the gap between germline ends came to 7 bases. This CDR3 region has 10 residues.

Many counts were recorded for this clonotype. CDR3 protein: CSGSGEAGQGRETQYF. CDR3 nucleotides: TGCAGTGGGAGCGGGGAGGCGGGACAGGGGAGAGAGACCCAGTACTTC. V is TRBV20-1 and J is TRBJ2-5; 10 bases agree with TRBD1. Unmatched junction bases numbered 15, after V lost 7 bases and J lost 4 bases. The CDR3 runs 16 residues. CDR1 is DFQATT, CDR2 SNEGSKA, per germline (reference sequence).

Remarks on this clonotype: At one of its ends the junction is not consistent with the germline gene, which may arise from a read error. This sequence joins TRBV11-3 and TRBJ2-7; 12 positions match TRBD2. CDR1 and CDR2 (germline): SGHNT, YENEEA. The CDR3 extends over 17 amino acids. This chain's CDR3 is CASSLDLAGGVPYEQYF. DNA of the CDR3: TGTGCCAGCAGCCTAGATCTAGCGGGAGGGGTCCCCTACGAGCAGTACTTC.

The table lists this clonotype with many counts. V gene TRBV2 combines with J gene TRBJ1-1, with D perhaps matching TRBD1 (6 bases). Per germline, CDR1 SNHLY and CDR2 FYNNEI. Trimming shortened V by 7 bases and J by 3 bases, and 15 bases separated the two germline ends. This CDR3 contains 14 residues. The CDR3 here is CASKSIGQYTEAFF. DNA of the CDR3: TGTGCCAGCAAGTCCATAGGACAGTACACTGAAGCTTTCTTT.

The table lists this clonotype with a count of one. This sequence joins TRBV2 and TRBJ2-2, with D perhaps TRBD1 (6 bases). The V end lost 3 bases, the J end lost 7 bases, and 15 bases lay between the germline ends. The CDR3 has 15 residues. Germline V gene sequence: CDR1 SNHLY, CDR2 FYNNEI. CDR3: CASSEVRQASGELFF. CDR3 nucleotide sequence: TGTGCCAGCAGTGAGGTCAGACAGGCCAGCGGGGAGCTGTTTTTT. Using reference TRBV2 and TRBJ2-2 for the parts outside the CDR3, the full variable domain is EPEVTQTPSHQVTQMGQEVILRCVPISNHLYFYWYRQILGQKVEFLVSFYNNEISEKSEIFDDQFSVERPDGSNFTLKIRSTKLEDSAMYFCASSEVRQASGELFFGEGSRLTVL.

The genes are TRBV10-3 and TRBJ2-7; 7 bases are shared with TRBD2. Germline values: CDR1 ENHRY, CDR2 SYGVKD. The V gene end was trimmed by 11 bases and the J gene end by 2 bases; junction bases not matched to a gene: 12. This CDR3 is built from 14 residues. The CDR3 loop is CAASGTRAAYEQYF. The CDR3 DNA reads TGTGCCGCCAGCGGGACTCGGGCAGCCTACGAGCAGTACTTC.

The chain uses TRBV29-1 and TRBJ2-7; D is possibly TRBD2 (6 bases). The ends were cut back, 4 bases at V and 1 base at J, with 11 bases in the middle. The CDR3 length is 13 residues. Germline V gene data show CDR1 as SQVTM and CDR2 as ANQGSEA. The CDR3 DNA is TGCAGCGTTGGACCGGGGGTTTCCTACGAGCAGTACTTC. Its translation: CSVGPGVSYEQYF.

This clonotype has ten or more counts. This rearrangement joins TRBV28 to TRBJ2-7, with 10 bases that match TRBD2. Germline lookup yields CDR1 MDHEN and CDR2 SYDVKM. With V trimmed by 4 bases and J by 3 bases, 15 bases remained unmatched. This CDR3 is built from 18 residues. CDR3 sequence reads: CASSSKGLAGALYYEQYF. The CDR3 region has the DNA TGTGCCAGCAGTTCCAAAGGGCTAGCGGGAGCCTTGTACTACGAGCAGTACTTC.

The V gene is TRBV27, the J gene TRBJ2-1; TRBD1 agrees at 7 bases. The CDR3 loop spans 12 amino acids. Losses at the gene ends were 8 bases for V and 5 bases for J; bases not matched to a gene: 3. CDR1 is MNHEY and CDR2 is SMNVEV in the germline V gene (reference sequence). CDR3 sequence (DNA): TGTGCCAGCTCGACAGGGAACAATGAGCAGTTCTTC. Translation: CASSTGNNEQFF.

This clonotype was counted ten times or more. The chain uses TRBV12-3 or TRBV12-4 and TRBJ1-6; TRBD1 matches at 12 bases. The CDR3 covers 13 residues. V trimming: 6 bases; J trimming: 13 bases; junction bases outside the gene matches: 4. The CDR3 coding sequence is TGTGCCAGCAGGGGGACAGGGGGCGCGCCCCTCCACTTT. Encoded protein: CASRGTGGAPLHF.

For this clonotype: At one end, the junction sequence differs from germline, possibly due to a read error. The genes are TRBV2 and TRBJ1-1; D remains ambiguous. The V gene's germline CDR1 is SNHLY and CDR2 FYNNEI. The CDR3 runs 15 residues. CDR3: CASSDLRTLNAEAFF. DNA of the CDR3: TGTGCCAGCAGTGATCTGAGAACCTTGAACGCTGAAGCTTTCTTT.

This clonotype has at least ten counts. The chain links TRBV20-1 to TRBJ1-1; D is uncertain. The CDR3 sequence is 10 residues long. Looked up from germline, CDR1 is DFQATT and CDR2 is SNEGSKA (reference sequence). V lost 4 bases and J lost 1, with 1 base in between. CDR3 residues: CSATNTEAFF. CDR3 coding DNA: TGCAGTGCTACGAACACTGAAGCTTTCTTT.

The table lists this clonotype with a few counts. The J gene is TRBJ1-1, the V gene TRBV11-2; D possibly corresponds to TRBD1 (5 bases). There are 15 residues in the CDR3. V lost 1 base and J lost 1, with 10 bases in between. Looked up from germline, CDR1 is SGHAT and CDR2 is FQNNGV. CDR3 residues: CASSLVTGGNTEAFF. Here the CDR3 DNA reads TGTGCCAGCAGCTTAGTGACGGGGGGGAACACTGAAGCTTTCTTT. Full variable domain (rest looked up from reference TRBV11-2 and TRBJ1-1): EAGVAQSPRYKIIEKRQSVAFWCNPISGHATLYWYQQILGQGPKLLIQFQNNGVVDDSQLPKDRFSAERLKGVDSTLKIQPAKLEDSAVYLCASSLVTGGNTEAFFGQGTRLTVV.

This clonotype was counted ten times or more. The rearrangement links TRBV7-8 to TRBJ2-4, with unresolved D. The CDR3 sequence is 18 residues long. From germline, CDR1 is SGHVS and CDR2 FQNEAQ. V lost 4 bases and J 8 bases, leaving 27 bases between the germline ends. The CDR3 loop reads CASSSTLSRLDEVDIQYF. The CDR3 nucleotides are TGTGCCAGCAGCTCTACCCTATCAAGACTTGACGAGGTAGACATTCAGTACTTC.

This clonotype appeared a single time. The chain couples TRBV9 to TRBJ2-1; either TRBD1 or TRBD2 may fit D (5 bases each). Trimming left V 0 bases short and J 6 bases short, with 13 bases between. Germline CDR1 reads SGDLS; CDR2 reads YYNGEE. The CDR3 runs 15 residues. The CDR3 nucleotides read TGTGCCAGCAGCGTAGCCGGAACTAGGGGCAATGAGCAGTTCTTC. Its protein is CASSVAGTRGNEQFF.

This clonotype was picked up many times. V is TRBV15 and J is TRBJ1-2; D gene unclear. CDR3 length equals 13 residues. Germline lookup yields CDR1 LNHNV and CDR2 YYDKDF (reference sequence). Trimming cost V 1 base and J 8 bases, with 11 bases left between them. This chain's CDR3 is CATSRGLTGGYTF. The CDR3 nucleotides are TGTGCCACCAGCAGAGGATTAACGGGAGGCTACACCTTC.